This is a list of T cell receptor beta chains from one sample in a study of blood T cell repertoires in COVID-19. Profiling relied on immunoSEQ multiplex PCR, and the TCRdb table lists in-frame clones only, not all of them. The sample consists of 150,000 to 250,000 clones, roughly three quarters of them appearing once. Input material: peripheral blood. The receptors originated from a middle-aged woman with COVID-19, enrolled during active disease. Each CDR3 is given with its conserved first and last residue. D genes are given only for firm matches. Only some rows state a clone size, as once, few, many or a class for expanded clones.

v_call	clone_size	j_call	d_call	cdr3_aa	cdr3_nt
TRBV5-1	-	TRBJ2-2	TRBD2	CASSTGLANTGELFF	TGCGCCAGCAGCACGGGACTAGCGAACACCGGGGAGCTGTTTTTT
TRBV5-4	once	TRBJ2-7	-	CASSTPGEEQYF	TGTGCCAGCAGCACGCCGGGTGAGGAGCAGTACTTC
TRBV19	-	TRBJ2-3	-	CASGTYGDTQYF	TGTGCCAGTGGTACCTATGGAGATACGCAGTATTTT
TRBV3-1/TRBV3-2	few	TRBJ2-2	TRBD2	CASTLAGGTGELFF	TGTGCCAGCACCCTAGCGGGAGGGACCGGGGAGCTGTTTTTT
TRBV24-1	-	TRBJ2-1	TRBD2	CATSDRAGGINEQFF	TGTGCCACCAGTGATAGAGCGGGGGGAATCAATGAGCAGTTCTTC
TRBV20-1	-	TRBJ1-2	-	CSASGSQGFYGYTF	TGCAGTGCTAGTGGTTCTCAGGGGTTCTATGGCTACACCTTC
TRBV7-9	-	TRBJ2-7	TRBD1	CASSLQGIGPSYEQYF	TGTGCCAGCAGCCTACAGGGGATCGGCCCATCCTACGAGCAGTACTTC
TRBV7-9	-	TRBJ2-7	-	CASSAETGKASTEQYF	TGTGCCAGCAGCGCAGAAACAGGAAAAGCTTCGACCGAGCAGTACTTC
TRBV2	-	TRBJ2-7	-	CASRADFGEQYF	TGTGCCAGCAGGGCCGACTTCGGGGAGCAGTACTTC
TRBV7-9	-	TRBJ2-2	TRBD2	CASSGIAGGPTGELFF	TGTGCCAGCAGCGGAATAGCGGGAGGGCCCACCGGGGAGCTGTTTTTT
TRBV19	-	TRBJ1-2	TRBD1	CATKHPGQPNYGYTF	TGTGCCACCAAACACCCGGGACAGCCCAACTATGGCTACACCTTC
TRBV6-5	few	TRBJ1-6	-	CASGASMISSPLHF	TGTGCCAGCGGGGCTTCCATGATTAGTTCACCCCTCCACTTT
TRBV2	few	TRBJ2-2	-	CASSENNQGTGELFF	TGTGCCAGCAGTGAAAATAATCAGGGTACCGGGGAGCTGTTTTTT
TRBV19	-	TRBJ2-2	-	CASRQSQNTGELFF	TGTGCCAGTAGACAGAGCCAGAACACCGGGGAGCTGTTTTTT
TRBV5-5	-	TRBJ2-1	TRBD2	CASSLWTSGRRNEQFF	TGTGCCAGCAGCTTGTGGACTAGCGGGAGGAGGAATGAGCAGTTCTTC
TRBV10-3	-	TRBJ1-6	-	CAISELQNSPLHF	TGTGCCATCAGTGAGTTGCAGAATTCACCCCTCCACTTT
TRBV7-9	-	TRBJ2-6	-	CASSWSRTGANVLTF	TGTGCCAGCAGCTGGAGTAGAACTGGGGCCAACGTCCTGACTTTC
TRBV6-5	-	TRBJ2-6	-	CASRSRVAGANVLTF	TGTGCCAGCAGGTCCAGGGTGGCAGGGGCCAACGTCCTGACTTTC
TRBV6-1	few	TRBJ1-5	-	CASSEQGYQPQHF	TGTGCCAGCAGTGAACAGGGGTATCAGCCCCAGCATTTT
TRBV6-2/TRBV6-3	-	TRBJ2-1	-	CASSYPRTDNEQFF	TGTGCCAGCAGTTACCCCCGGACAGACAATGAGCAGTTCTTC
TRBV4-1	once	TRBJ2-6	-	CASSQGLGDSGANVLTF	TGCGCCAGCAGCCAAGGGCTCGGGGACTCTGGGGCCAACGTCCTGACTTTC
TRBV11-2	once	TRBJ2-6	-	CASSLGQLISGANVLTF	TGTGCCAGCAGCTTAGGACAGTTAATCTCTGGGGCCAACGTCCTGACTTTC
TRBV21-1	-	TRBJ1-4	-	CASGRQGANEKLFF	TGTGCCAGCGGGAGACAGGGGGCTAATGAAAAACTGTTTTTT
TRBV7-6	-	TRBJ2-1	-	CASSLAHLGGSYNEQFF	TGTGCCAGCAGCTTAGCGCATCTCGGGGGCTCCTACAATGAGCAGTTCTTC
TRBV10-2	-	TRBJ2-7	TRBD2	CASSEPGTSGNSYEQYF	TGCGCCAGCAGTGAGCCGGGGACTAGCGGGAACTCCTACGAGCAGTACTTC
TRBV27	many	TRBJ1-1	TRBD1	CASRPTGGSEAFF	TGTGCCAGCAGGCCTACAGGGGGCTCTGAAGCTTTCTTT
TRBV7-6	-	TRBJ2-1	-	CASSAQGGYEQFF	TGTGCCAGCAGTGCTCAAGGCGGCTATGAGCAGTTCTTC